The sequence of this T cell receptor beta chain was determined in a study of tumor-infiltrating lymphocytes in primary liver carcinoma. Study background: The number of productive TCRbeta reads per sample ranged from roughly 3.65 to 7.5 million and was similar across tissue types.

Findings and limits, study-wide: Top clones occupying all five tumor regions numbered only about 8-25%. Reduced overlap was seen in tumor-adjacent and tumor-blood pairs versus tumor region pairs.

The CDR3 covers 13 residues. Per germline, CDR1 SQVTM and CDR2 ANQGSEA. V lost 4 bases to trimming and J lost 0 bases, with 4 bases between them. This clonotype was recorded many times. What it binds is not known. Unsorted bulk tissue of about 20-30 mg yielded co-extracted RNA and DNA. A constant-region primer served to make TCR beta cDNA from approximately 490 ng total RNA. Amplification in three nested multiplex PCR rounds with slightly modified ARM-PCR gave rise to TCR beta libraries. It was with TRBV1-TRBV30 forward primers and a C-beta reverse primer that the first two PCR rounds were run, at around 9 cycles each. TCRdb called the multiplex PCR reads again in MiXCR, with one record for every CDR3 protein. The repertoire has some 180,000 distinct CDR3 sequences, about 85% of them found once; the top ten carry over 15%.

This TCR was recovered from a man in his forties or fifties with primary liver carcinoma and hepatitis B virus infection. Sequencing used tumor tissue from primary liver carcinoma. This rearrangement joins TRBV29-1 to TRBJ2-6, with D unclear. The CDR3 DNA reads as TGCAGCGTTGCGGCCTCTGGGGCCAACGTCCTGACTTTC. Its translation is CSVAASGANVLTF. The full variable domain, its missing parts supplied by reference TRBV29-1 and TRBJ2-6, is SAVISQKPSRDICQRGTSLTIQCQVDSQVTMMFWYRQQPGQSLTLIATANQGSEATYESGFVIDKFPISRPNLTFSTLTVSNMSPEDSSIYLCSVAASGANVLTFGAGSRLTVL.